These T cell receptor beta chains were read from a single sample in a study of cytomegalovirus exposure and HLA in healthy donors. Clones were read by immunoSEQ multiplex PCR, and TCRdb kept only the in-frame ones, dropping some. The sample holds a few hundred thousand clones, about 83% seen once. The sequenced material came from PBMCs. The source of these receptors is a woman in her forties or fifties in good health and CMV-seropositive. Each CDR3 is given with its conserved first and last residue. Fields, in order: J gene, D gene, clone size, V gene, CDR3 DNA, CDR3 protein. A D gene is named only where the DNA matches it firmly. Some rows mark clone size as missing; the rest say once, few, many or name a class of expanded clone.

>TRBJ1-4|NA|NA|TRBV9
TGTGCCAGCAGCCCACCACTCGCTAATGAAAAACTGTTTTTT
CASSPPLANEKLFF
>TRBJ1-2|NA|NA|TRBV30
TGTGCCTGGAGTGTTGGGGACATAAACTATGGCTACACCTTC
CAWSVGDINYGYTF
>TRBJ1-1|TRBD1|NA|TRBV25-1
TGTGCCAGCAGTGGGCAGGGGGGCACTGAAGCTTTCTTT
CASSGQGGTEAFF
>TRBJ1-2|TRBD1|NA|TRBV27
TGTGCCAGCAGACGATTTACCCCGGGACAGAACTATGGCTACACCTTC
CASRRFTPGQNYGYTF
>TRBJ1-3|NA|once|TRBV6-1
TGTGCCAGCAGTCTCAACAGGGAGGGTCCCATATATTTT
CASSLNREGPIYF
>TRBJ1-2|TRBD1|NA|TRBV6-1
TGTGCCAGCAGTCCGTTGACAGGGAACTATGGCTACACCTTC
CASSPLTGNYGYTF
>TRBJ2-5|TRBD2|NA|TRBV7-2
TGTGCCAGCAGCATCACAGCGGGGGGTAGTGAGACCCAGTACTTC
CASSITAGGSETQYF
>TRBJ2-7|TRBD1|NA|TRBV5-1
TGCGCCAGCAGCACAACCACCCGGGACAGGGGAACCTACGAGCAGTACTTC
CASSTTTRDRGTYEQYF
>TRBJ2-2|NA|NA|TRBV5-1
TGCGCCAGCAGCTTCGGCAGGGCGAACACCGGGGAGCTGTTTTTT
CASSFGRANTGELFF
>TRBJ1-2|TRBD1|NA|TRBV6-5
TGTGCCAGCAGAACCAGACAGGGGGCGGGCGGCTACACCTTC
CASRTRQGAGGYTF
>TRBJ2-7|TRBD1|NA|TRBV6-6
TGTGCCAGTAGACAGGGGGCATACACCTACGAGCAGTACTTC
CASRQGAYTYEQYF
>TRBJ1-1|TRBD1|NA|TRBV6-1
TGTGCCAGCAGTCTGGACAGGGGGCTCACTGAAGCTTTCTTT
CASSLDRGLTEAFF
>TRBJ2-7|TRBD1|NA|TRBV5-4
TGTGCCAGCAGCCCTACAGGGGGCGGGTCCTACGAGCAGTACTTC
CASSPTGGGSYEQYF
>TRBJ1-3|NA|NA|TRBV28
TGTGCCAAAGGGGGGCAGCGGGGCACCATATATTTT
CAKGGQRGTIYF
>TRBJ1-1|NA|few|TRBV5-1
TGCGCCAGCAGCTTAGGACAGCCGAACACTGAAGCTTTCTTT
CASSLGQPNTEAFF
>TRBJ1-4|NA|NA|TRBV10-1
TGCGCCAGCAGTGTATCCCGCGGTAATGAAAAACTGTTTTTT
CASSVSRGNEKLFF
>TRBJ1-1|NA|NA|TRBV9
TGTGCCAGCAGCACAGTGAACACTGAAGCTTTCTTT
CASSTVNTEAFF
>TRBJ1-1|TRBD1|NA|TRBV5-1
TGCGCCAGCAGCTCCTTCGGGACAGGTGAAGCTTTCTTT
CASSSFGTGEAFF
>TRBJ1-1|NA|once|TRBV7-3
TGTGCCAGCAGCCCCCTCCCAGGGGTGAACACTGAAGCTTTCTTT
CASSPLPGVNTEAFF
>TRBJ2-1|TRBD2|NA|TRBV5-1
TGCGCCAGCAGCCCCCACTCCGGGGGGGCCTACAATGAGCAGTTCTTC
CASSPHSGGAYNEQFF
>TRBJ1-2|NA|NA|TRBV5-8
TGTGCCAGCAGCTTGGGGGGCTTTTCGTTCTATGGCTACACCTTC
CASSLGGFSFYGYTF
>TRBJ1-5|NA|few|TRBV21-1
TGTGCCAGCAGCACCATTACACGGGGCGACAGGGTCAATCAGCCCCAGCATTTT
CASSTITRGDRVNQPQHF
>TRBJ1-2|NA|NA|TRBV5-8
TGTGCCAGCGGCCTCGACAGCCTGGGCTACACCTTC
CASGLDSLGYTF
>TRBJ1-2|TRBD1|NA|TRBV19
TGTGCCAGTGGGAAACAGACAGGGGGCGACTATGGCTACACCTTC
CASGKQTGGDYGYTF
>TRBJ2-7|NA|NA|TRBV2
TGTGCCAGCAGGCAAGGGGTCGAGCAGTACTTC
CASRQGVEQYF
>TRBJ2-5|TRBD2|NA|TRBV7-2
TGTGCCAGCAGCCCCCGTGGGCTAGCGGGGACGGGGACCCAGTACTTC
CASSPRGLAGTGTQYF
>TRBJ1-5|NA|NA|TRBV27
TGTGCCAGCAGTCCCCCCGGACAGTACAATCAGCCCCAGCATTTT
CASSPPGQYNQPQHF
>TRBJ1-2|TRBD1|NA|TRBV6-5
TGTGCCAGCAGGATGGACAGGGCAATAGATGGCTACACCTTC
CASRMDRAIDGYTF
>TRBJ1-5|TRBD1|NA|TRBV2
TGTGCCAGCACCAAACAGGGGGCGAGCAATCAGCCCCAGCATTTT
CASTKQGASNQPQHF
>TRBJ1-1|TRBD1|NA|TRBV11-2
TGTGCCAGCAGTACGGGACAGGGTAACGAAGCTTTCTTT
CASSTGQGNEAFF
>TRBJ2-5|NA|NA|TRBV19
TGTGCCAGTAATCGTGGGGGGAGACGCCAAGAGACCCAGTACTTC
CASNRGGRRQETQYF
>TRBJ1-6|NA|NA|TRBV15
TGTGCCACCAGCAGACTTCTTAATTCACCCCTCCACTTT
CATSRLLNSPLHF
>TRBJ1-1|TRBD1|NA|TRBV2
TGTGCCAGCATGAGGGGACAGGGGACTGAAGCTTTCTTT
CASMRGQGTEAFF
>TRBJ1-2|NA|NA|TRBV6-1
TGTGCCAGCAGTGTTCTGTATGGCTACACCTTC
CASSVLYGYTF
>TRBJ2-1|NA|once|TRBV7-3
TGTGCCAGCAGCCTACTAGCTGGGATTGGCAATGAGCAGTTCTTC
CASSLLAGIGNEQFF
>TRBJ1-5|NA|few|TRBV4-1
TGCGCCAGCAGCCAAGCAGGGGACGGGTTCAATCAGCCCCAGCATTTT
CASSQAGDGFNQPQHF
>TRBJ1-6|NA|NA|TRBV30
TGTGCCTGGAGTGGCTCAGGGGATTCACCCCTCCACTTT
CAWSGSGDSPLHF
>TRBJ1-4|NA|NA|TRBV5-6
TGTGCCAGCAGCTTAACAGACGCAACTAATGAAAAACTGTTTTTT
CASSLTDATNEKLFF
>TRBJ2-7|NA|NA|TRBV27
TGTGCCAGCACCCAGGGGGGAACAGGCGAGCAGTACTTC
CASTQGGTGEQYF
>TRBJ2-2|TRBD2|once|TRBV15
TGTGCCACCAGCACGGGGGGTACCGGGGAGCTGTTTTTT
CATSTGGTGELFF
>TRBJ2-4|NA|NA|TRBV7-2
TGTGCCAGCAGCTTAGGCCAGGGTTGGAGAAACATTCAGTACTTC
CASSLGQGWRNIQYF
>TRBJ2-4|NA|NA|TRBV27
TGTGCCAGCAGTTTACTAGCCAAAAACATTCAGTACTTC
CASSLLAKNIQYF
>TRBJ2-3|TRBD2|once|TRBV18
TGTGCCAGCTCACCCCAAGGGAGGGACCGACCTGGAGATACGCAGTATTTT
CASSPQGRDRPGDTQYF
>TRBJ1-6|TRBD1|NA|TRBV7-9
TGTGCCAGCAGCTCCCTACGACAGGGGAGCTCCTATAATTCACCCCTCCACTTT
CASSSLRQGSSYNSPLHF
>TRBJ2-3|NA|NA|TRBV5-1
TGCGCCAGCAGCTTTGCTCGATCCCCGGGACATACCACAGATACGCAGTATTTT
CASSFARSPGHTTDTQYF
>TRBJ1-1|NA|few|TRBV5-1
TGCGCCAGCAGCTTGTTACAGAACACTGAAGCTTTCTTT
CASSLLQNTEAFF
>TRBJ1-5|NA|NA|TRBV6-6
TGTGCCAGCAGTTACGCGACACCAGGCCATCAGCCCCAGCATTTT
CASSYATPGHQPQHF
>TRBJ2-7|TRBD1|NA|TRBV5-1
TGCGCCAGCAGCCAGGGACAGTCCTACGAGCAGTACTTC
CASSQGQSYEQYF
>TRBJ1-1|NA|NA|TRBV4-3
TGCGCCAGCAGCCAAGGAACTCTTCAAAACGGGTTAGGGAACACTGAAGCTTTCTTT
CASSQGTLQNGLGNTEAFF
>TRBJ1-5|NA|NA|TRBV19
TGTGCCAGTTCACTACCGAGGGAAAGGGTGTATAGCAATCAGCCCCAGCATTTT
CASSLPRERVYSNQPQHF
>TRBJ2-7|TRBD2|NA|TRBV27
TGTGCCACGAACACGGGGGGGGCGAAGTACGAGCAGTACTTC
CATNTGGAKYEQYF
>TRBJ1-6|TRBD1|few|TRBV4-3
TGCGCCAGCAGCCTGGGGACAGGGGGTAGCTCCTATAATTCACCCCTCCACTTT
CASSLGTGGSSYNSPLHF
>TRBJ2-6|TRBD1|NA|TRBV6-6
TGTGCCGGGGGAGACAGGGCGTCTGGGGCCAACGTCCTGACTTTC
CAGGDRASGANVLTF
>TRBJ1-2|NA|NA|TRBV4-3
TGCGCCAGCAGCCAAGTCACAGCCTATGGCTACACCTTC
CASSQVTAYGYTF
>TRBJ1-1|NA|few|TRBV5-4
TGTGCCAGCAGCAGGACAGTGAACACTGAAGCTTTCTTT
CASSRTVNTEAFF
>TRBJ2-5|NA|NA|TRBV18
TGTGCCAGCTCACCATATCGGACAGCTCAAGAGACCCAGTACTTC
CASSPYRTAQETQYF